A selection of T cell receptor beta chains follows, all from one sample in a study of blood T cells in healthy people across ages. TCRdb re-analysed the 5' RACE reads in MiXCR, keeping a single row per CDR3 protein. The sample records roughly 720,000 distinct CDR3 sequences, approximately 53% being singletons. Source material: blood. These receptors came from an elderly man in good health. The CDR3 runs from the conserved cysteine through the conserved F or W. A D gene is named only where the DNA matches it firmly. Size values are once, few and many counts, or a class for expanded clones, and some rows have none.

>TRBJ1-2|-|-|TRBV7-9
TGTGCCAGCAGCTTAAGCCTTACAGGGCAGTATGGCTACACCTTC
CASSLSLTGQYGYTF
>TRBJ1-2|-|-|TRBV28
TGTGCCAATTGGGAGAAGGGCTATGGCTACACCTTC
CANWEKGYGYTF
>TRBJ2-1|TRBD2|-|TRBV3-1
TGTGCCAGCAGCCAATTGGGGGAGGGCCGGTTGTTCTTC
CASSQLGEGRLFF
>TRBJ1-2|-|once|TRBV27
TGTGCCAGCAGTAAGGGCCCAAGGGAGTATGGCTACACCTTC
CASSKGPREYGYTF
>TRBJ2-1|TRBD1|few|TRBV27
TGTGCCAGCAGTTGGCCAGGGGGCTCCTACAATGAGCAGTTCTTC
CASSWPGGSYNEQFF
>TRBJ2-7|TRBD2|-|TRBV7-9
TGTGCCGGCAGCCCCAGGGACTACTCCTACGAGCAGTACTTC
CAGSPRDYSYEQYF
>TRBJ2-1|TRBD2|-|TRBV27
TGTGCCAGCAACCTAGCGGGAACAAATGAGCAGTTCTTC
CASNLAGTNEQFF
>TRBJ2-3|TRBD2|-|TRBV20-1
TGCAGTGCCCTAGCGGGAGATACGCAGTATTTT
CSALAGDTQYF
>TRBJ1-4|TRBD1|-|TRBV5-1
TGCGCCAGCAGCTCGGGACAGTTGGCGGGGGGTGAAAAACTGTTTTTT
CASSSGQLAGGEKLFF
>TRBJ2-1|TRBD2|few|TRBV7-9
TGTGCCAGCTCCCCGGCTAGCGGGCCCGGAAATCGTGATGAGCAGTTCTTC
CASSPASGPGNRDEQFF
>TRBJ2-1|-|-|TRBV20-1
TGCAGTGCTAGAAAGCCGACACCCAGCACCTACAATGAGCAGTTCTTC
CSARKPTPSTYNEQFF
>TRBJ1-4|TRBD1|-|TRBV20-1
TGCAGTGCCAGGGGGGGCCCCGAAAAACTGTTTTTT
CSARGGPEKLFF
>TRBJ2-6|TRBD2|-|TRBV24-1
TGTGCCACCAGTGATTTACTAGCGGGCTCTGGGGCCAACGTCCTGACTTTC
CATSDLLAGSGANVLTF
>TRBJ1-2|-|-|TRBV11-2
TGTGCCAGCAGACCAATCGGGGGGGCGGGGAGCTATGGCTACACCTTC
CASRPIGGAGSYGYTF
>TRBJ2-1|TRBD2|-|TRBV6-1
TGTGCCAGCAGTCCTCTAGCGGGAGGGATAAATGAGCAGTTCTTC
CASSPLAGGINEQFF
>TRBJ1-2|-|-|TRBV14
TGTGCCAGCAGCCAAGGGGTAGGGAGGGGACGTGGCTACACCTTC
CASSQGVGRGRGYTF
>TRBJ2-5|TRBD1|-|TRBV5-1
TGCGCCAGCAGCCGCTGGACAGGCGCCCAAGAGACCCAGTACTTC
CASSRWTGAQETQYF
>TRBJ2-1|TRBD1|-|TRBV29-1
TGCGGCGCCCCGCGGGCAGGGGGTTTGTACAATGAGCAGTTCTTC
CGAPRAGGLYNEQFF
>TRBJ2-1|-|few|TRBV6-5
TGTGCCAGCAGTTACTCGAAAGGGCCAACCTACAATGAGCAGTTCTTC
CASSYSKGPTYNEQFF
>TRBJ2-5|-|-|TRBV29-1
TGCAGTAGCGGTGCGGGGGCAGAGACCCAGTACTTC
CSSGAGAETQYF
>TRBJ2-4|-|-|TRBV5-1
TGCGCCAGCAGCTTGTACCCCACCGAACAGGGAGCCAAAAACATTCAGTACTTC
CASSLYPTEQGAKNIQYF
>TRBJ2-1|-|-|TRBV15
TGTGCCACCAGCAGAGATTCGGGCTCCTACAATGAGCAGTTCTTC
CATSRDSGSYNEQFF
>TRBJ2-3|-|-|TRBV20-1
TGCAGTGCTAGAAAGGACAGCCTAAGCACAGATACGCAGTATTTT
CSARKDSLSTDTQYF
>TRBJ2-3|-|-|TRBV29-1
TGCAGCGTTGATGAGGCGCAGGGTTGGTCAGATACGCAGTATTTT
CSVDEAQGWSDTQYF
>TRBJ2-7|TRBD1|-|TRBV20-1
TGCAGTGCGCGGACAGGCTCCTCCGAGCAGTACTTC
CSARTGSSEQYF
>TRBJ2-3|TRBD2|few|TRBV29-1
TGCAGCGTTACAGGGACGGGACTAGCGGGAAGCACAGATACGCAGTATTTT
CSVTGTGLAGSTDTQYF
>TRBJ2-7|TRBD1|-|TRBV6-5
TGTGCCAGCAGTTACTCTGGGACAGGGAACTACGAGCAGTACTTC
CASSYSGTGNYEQYF
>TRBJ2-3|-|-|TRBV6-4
TGTGCCAGCAGTGGTGAACGCACAGATACGCAGTATTTT
CASSGERTDTQYF
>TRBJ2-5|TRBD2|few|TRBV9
TGTGCCAGCAGCGTAGCACTAGCGGGAGTGGAGACCCAGTACTTC
CASSVALAGVETQYF
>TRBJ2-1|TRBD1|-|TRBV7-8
TGTGCCAGCAGCACTGTTGGACAGGGGACTCAACGGGAGCAGTTCTTC
CASSTVGQGTQREQFF
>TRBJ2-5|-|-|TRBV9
TGTGCCAGCAGCGTAGAGGTAGCGGTATATGAGCAGTACTTC
CASSVEVAVYEQYF
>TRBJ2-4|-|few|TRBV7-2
TGTGCCAGCAGGGCCGCCGGTCGCCCCAAAAACATTCAGTACTTC
CASRAAGRPKNIQYF
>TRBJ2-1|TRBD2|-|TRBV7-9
TGTGCCAGTAGCTTAAAAAAGGCGGGAGTCGGAACTGAGCGGTTCTTC
CASSLKKAGVGTERFF
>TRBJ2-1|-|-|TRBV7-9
TGTGCCAGCAGCTTAGCCGGGCAGGGCCCATATCACAATGAGCAGTTCTTC
CASSLAGQGPYHNEQFF
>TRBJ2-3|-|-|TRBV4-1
TGCGCCAGCAGCCAAGTGGGTCGAAAAGCGTATTTT
CASSQVGRKAYF
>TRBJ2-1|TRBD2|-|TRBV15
TGTGCCACCAGCGTGGGACTAGAACCTTACAATGAGCAGTTCTTC
CATSVGLEPYNEQFF
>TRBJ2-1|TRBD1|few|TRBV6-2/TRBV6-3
TGTGCCAGCAGTTACCTAGGGGGCGGCTACAATGAGCAGTTCTTC
CASSYLGGGYNEQFF
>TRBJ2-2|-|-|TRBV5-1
TGCGCCAGCAGCCGAAGGACAGACAACACCGGGGAGCTGTTTTTT
CASSRRTDNTGELFF
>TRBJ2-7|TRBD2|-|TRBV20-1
TGCAGTGTTCCCGGTAGCGGGCCCTCCTACGAGCAGTACTTC
CSVPGSGPSYEQYF
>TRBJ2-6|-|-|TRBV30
TGTGCCTGGAATCCCGGACCTGGGGCCAACGTCCTGACTTTC
CAWNPGPGANVLTF
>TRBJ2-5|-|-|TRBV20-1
TGCAGTGCTACTGGAGGGGGGATTCGACAAGAGACCCAGTACTTC
CSATGGGIRQETQYF
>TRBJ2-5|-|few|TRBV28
TGTGCCAGCAGCCCCCTAGCGATCCAAGAGACCCAGTACTTC
CASSPLAIQETQYF
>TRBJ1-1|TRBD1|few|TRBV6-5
TGTGCCAGCACCCGGACAGGGGGCACTGAAGCTTTCTTT
CASTRTGGTEAFF
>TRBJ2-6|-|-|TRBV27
TGTGCCAGCAGTTTACTCTCCTTCGCCCGCTCTGGGGCCAACGTCCTGACTTTC
CASSLLSFARSGANVLTF
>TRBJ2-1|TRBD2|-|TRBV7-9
TGTGCCAGCACCGTTCTAGCGGGATTATCCGGGGGGGAGCAGTTCTTC
CASTVLAGLSGGEQFF
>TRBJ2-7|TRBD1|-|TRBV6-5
TGTGCCAGCAGCCCGGACAGGGGGAGTACCTACGAGCAGTACTTC
CASSPDRGSTYEQYF
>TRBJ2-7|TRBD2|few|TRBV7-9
TGTGCCAGCAGCTTGAGCGGGAGCGGCGTCTACGAGCAGTACTTC
CASSLSGSGVYEQYF
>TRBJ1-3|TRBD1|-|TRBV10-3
TGTGCCATCAGTCCGGGACAGGCGTTCTCTGGAAACACCATATATTTT
CAISPGQAFSGNTIYF
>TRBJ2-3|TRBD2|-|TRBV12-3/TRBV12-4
TGTGCCAGCAGTTTGGGAGGGAGAGTGAGAGCAGATACGCAGTATTTT
CASSLGGRVRADTQYF
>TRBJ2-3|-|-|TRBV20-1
TGCAGTGCTCCTCGACCGGGGTACACAGATACGCAGTATTTT
CSAPRPGYTDTQYF
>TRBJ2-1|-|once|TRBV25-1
TGTGCCAGCAGTGGGTTAGCGGAGAGCTCCTACAATGAGCAGTTCTTC
CASSGLAESSYNEQFF
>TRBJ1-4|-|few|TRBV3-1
TGTGCCAGCAGCCAAGATCTGAGGCGAAATGAAAAACTGTTTTTT
CASSQDLRRNEKLFF
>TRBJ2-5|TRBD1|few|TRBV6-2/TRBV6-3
TGTGCCAGCAGACTGGGACAGGGACCTCAAGAGACCCAGTACTTC
CASRLGQGPQETQYF
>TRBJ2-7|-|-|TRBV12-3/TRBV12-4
TGTGCCAGCAGTTTAGGAACAGCTCGAGCCCTCGCCGAGCAGTACTTC
CASSLGTARALAEQYF
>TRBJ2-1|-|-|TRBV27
TGTGCCAGCAGTTTAGAGCTGAGGCCCTACAATGAGCAGTTCTTC
CASSLELRPYNEQFF
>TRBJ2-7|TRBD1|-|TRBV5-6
TGTGCCAGCAGCTCTCACAGGGGGTCCAACGAGCAGTACTTC
CASSSHRGSNEQYF
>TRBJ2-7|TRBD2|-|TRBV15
TGTGCCACCAGCACAGGACTAGCGGGAGGGAGGACCTACGAGCAGTACTTC
CATSTGLAGGRTYEQYF